The present entry profiles one TCR beta chain with its context. This entry is derived from a study of human T cells and chemical hapten exposure. Documented time point: patch test 3, about 24 weeks after DPC sensitization. The treatment here: therapeutic diphenylcyclopropenone sensitization with weekly scalp DPC. The V and J ends lost 3 bases and 7 bases, in that order; junction bases with no gene match: 5. The CDR3 is 14 residues long. Via MiXCR, TCRdb re-called the RACE reads, giving one row per CDR3 protein. The sample has 80,000 to 100,000 distinct CDR3 sequences, about 28% seen once. The source of this sequence is a man aged 40-49 years with alopecia areata. Some clones in this sample may be carry-over from other donors' samples. The genes are TRBV12-3 or TRBV12-4 and TRBJ2-7, with 11 bases identical to TRBD1. This specimen was whole blood, taken in connection with sensitization to the hapten diphenylcyclopropenone (DPC). CDR3 nucleotides: TGTGCCAGCAGTTTGGGACAGGGGGTAAAAGAGCAGTACTTC. The encoded protein is CASSLGQGVKEQYF.